Below, one T cell receptor beta chain is given with its context. The antigen remains undetermined. Using immunoSEQ multiplex PCR, the repertoire was profiled, and TCRdb retains in-frame clones only, with some absent. The data hold just under 85,000 clones, with about 91% observed a single time. The data belong to a study of graft-versus-host responses after intestinal transplantation. Study conclusions and caveats: Circulating GvH clones peaking coincided with falling HvG clones soon after transplant.

CDR3 length equals 11 residues. Germline V gene data show CDR1 as DFQATT and CDR2 as SNEGSKA (reference sequence). Trimming cost V 5 bases and J 4 bases, with 8 bases left between them. The source of this sequence is a human donor who was the organ donor for an intestinal transplant. The sequencing here drew on unstimulated CD8+ T cells sorted from spleen or lymph node cells, taken before transplant. The chain carries TRBV20-1 and TRBJ2-5; D gene uncertain. The CDR3 is CSAPLGETQYF. The CDR3 nucleotides are TGCAGTGCTCCTCTAGGAGAGACCCAGTACTTC.